This T cell receptor beta chain was recorded in a study of breast tumors, draining lymph nodes, adjacent tissues (dated by TCRdb to the mid-2010s). Study-level background: Breast cancer patients provided tumor, adjacent nontumor tissue and axillary lymph nodes, and the study compared the TCR beta repertoires across these three sources. In human breast cancer, the study set out to evaluate how tumor, surrounding tissue and draining lymph node repertoires relate to one another and whether T cells may move between these sites. General conclusions and limits of the study: The data were considered consistent with most tumor T cells being derived from the lymph node and subsequently expanding within tumor tissue. Tumor and nontumor tissue repertoires were found to be significantly more similar in luminal-like than in basal-like breast cancer. The study presented the conclusion that tumor T cells originate in lymph nodes as consistent with a hypothesis, not as something directly demonstrated. Tumor T-cell repertoires showed less diversity than lymph node repertoires and more diversity than nontumor tissue repertoires, and tumor T-cell repertoires showed preferential V and J gene usage.

As concerns this clonotype: Which antigen it targets is not known. Base qualities are not at hand, and no much larger clone is one base apart.

The listed sequencing device is Illumina HiSeq 2000. Multiplex PCR amplification was used to generate the TCR beta chain libraries. The amplified TCR beta chain products were analyzed by high-throughput sequencing. TCRdb reran the public reads through fastp at Q25 and MiXCR, keeping productive beta chains. When rows share a CDR3 protein, they turn into one entry using the most common DNA and genes. Within this sample are more than 30,000 distinct CDR3 sequences, with approximately 63% of them counted one time only. The ten largest clonotypes hold roughly 18% of the sample. At the junction V is shortened by 3 bases and J by 0 bases, with 5 bases in between. Reading the germline V gene (reference sequence) gives CDR1 SGHNT and CDR2 YYREEE. Including cysteine and phenylalanine, the CDR3 has 13 amino acids. The entry retains the CDR3 DNA only, 39 bases that are in frame from base 1.

The receptor was derived from a female donor with breast cancer. Some clones in this sample may be carry-over from other donors' samples. Material for sequencing was breast tumor tissue. Here the chain combines TRBV5-4 and TRBJ2-3; no D gene call is confident. At the DNA level, the sequence is TGTGCCAGCAGCTATCGGAGCACAGATACGCAGTATTTT. This is translated as CASSYRSTDTQYF.